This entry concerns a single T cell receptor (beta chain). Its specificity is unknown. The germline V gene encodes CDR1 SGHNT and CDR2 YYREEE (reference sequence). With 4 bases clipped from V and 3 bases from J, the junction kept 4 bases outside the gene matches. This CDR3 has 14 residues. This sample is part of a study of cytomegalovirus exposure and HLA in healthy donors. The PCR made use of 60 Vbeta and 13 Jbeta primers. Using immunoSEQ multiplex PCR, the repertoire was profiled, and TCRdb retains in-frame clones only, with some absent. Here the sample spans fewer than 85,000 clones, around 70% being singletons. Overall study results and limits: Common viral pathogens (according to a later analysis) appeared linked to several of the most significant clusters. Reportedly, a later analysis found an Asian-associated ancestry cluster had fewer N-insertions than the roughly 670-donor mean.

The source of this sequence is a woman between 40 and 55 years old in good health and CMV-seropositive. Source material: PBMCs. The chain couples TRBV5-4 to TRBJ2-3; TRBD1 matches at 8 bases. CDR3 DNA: TGTGCCAGCAGCCTCGGGACAGGAACAGATACGCAGTATTTT. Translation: CASSLGTGTDTQYF.